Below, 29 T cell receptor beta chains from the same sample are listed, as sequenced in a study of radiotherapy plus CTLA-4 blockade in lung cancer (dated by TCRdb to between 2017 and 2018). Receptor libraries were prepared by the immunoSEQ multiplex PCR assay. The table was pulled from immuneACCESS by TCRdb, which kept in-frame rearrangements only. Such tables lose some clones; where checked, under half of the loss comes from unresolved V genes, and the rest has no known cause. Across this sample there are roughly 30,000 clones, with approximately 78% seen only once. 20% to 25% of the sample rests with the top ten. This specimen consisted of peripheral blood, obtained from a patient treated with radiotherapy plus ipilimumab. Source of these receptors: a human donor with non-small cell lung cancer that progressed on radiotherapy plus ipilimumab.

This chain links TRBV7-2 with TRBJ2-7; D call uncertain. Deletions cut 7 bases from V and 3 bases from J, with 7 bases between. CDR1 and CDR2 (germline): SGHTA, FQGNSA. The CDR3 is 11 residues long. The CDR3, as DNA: TGTGCCAGCACCGAACTCTACGAGCAGTACTTC. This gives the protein CASTELYEQYF.

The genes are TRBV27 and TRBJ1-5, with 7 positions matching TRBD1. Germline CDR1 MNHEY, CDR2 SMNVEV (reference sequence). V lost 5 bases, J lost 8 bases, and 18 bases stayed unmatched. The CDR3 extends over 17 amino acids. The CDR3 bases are TGTGCCAGCAGTACATACCTACCGGGACAGCGTGGTGAGCCCCAGCATTTT. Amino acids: CASSTYLPGQRGEPQHF.

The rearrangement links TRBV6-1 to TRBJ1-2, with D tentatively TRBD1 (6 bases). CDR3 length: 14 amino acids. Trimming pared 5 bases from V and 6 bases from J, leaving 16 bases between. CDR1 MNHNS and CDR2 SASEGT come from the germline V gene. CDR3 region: CASSPIQGWNGYTF. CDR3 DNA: TGTGCCAGCAGTCCGATACAGGGTTGGAATGGCTACACCTTC.

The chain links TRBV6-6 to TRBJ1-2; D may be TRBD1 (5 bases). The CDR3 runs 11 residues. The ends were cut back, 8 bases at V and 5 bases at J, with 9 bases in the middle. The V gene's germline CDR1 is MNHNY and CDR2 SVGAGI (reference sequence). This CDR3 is CASLGGYGYTF. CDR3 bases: TGTGCCAGCCTCGGGGGGTATGGCTACACCTTC.

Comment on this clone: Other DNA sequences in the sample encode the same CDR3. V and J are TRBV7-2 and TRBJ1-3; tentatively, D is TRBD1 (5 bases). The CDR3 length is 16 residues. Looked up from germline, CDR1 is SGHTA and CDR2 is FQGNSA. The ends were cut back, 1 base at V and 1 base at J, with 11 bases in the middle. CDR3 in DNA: TGTGCCAGCAGCTTAGGTCAGGGCCATTCTGGAAACACCATATATTTT. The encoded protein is CASSLGQGHSGNTIYF.

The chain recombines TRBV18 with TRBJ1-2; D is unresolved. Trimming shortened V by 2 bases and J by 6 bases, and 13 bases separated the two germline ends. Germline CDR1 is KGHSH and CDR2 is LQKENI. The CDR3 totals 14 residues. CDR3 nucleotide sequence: TGTGCCAGCTCACCAATTCAGGCACCTGATGGCTACACCTTC. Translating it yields CASSPIQAPDGYTF.

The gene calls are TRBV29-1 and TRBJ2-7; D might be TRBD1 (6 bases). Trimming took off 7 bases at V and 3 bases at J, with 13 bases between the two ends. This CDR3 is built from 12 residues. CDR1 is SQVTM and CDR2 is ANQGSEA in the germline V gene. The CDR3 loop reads CSGWTELYEQYF. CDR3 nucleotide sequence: TGCAGCGGTTGGACAGAACTCTACGAGCAGTACTTC.

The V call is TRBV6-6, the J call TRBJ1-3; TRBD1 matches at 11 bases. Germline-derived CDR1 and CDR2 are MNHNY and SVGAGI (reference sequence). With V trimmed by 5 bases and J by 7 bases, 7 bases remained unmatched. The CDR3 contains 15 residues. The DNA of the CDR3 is TGTGCCAGCAGTGCACGGACAGGGGGCTTCAACACCATATATTTT. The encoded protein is CASSARTGGFNTIYF.

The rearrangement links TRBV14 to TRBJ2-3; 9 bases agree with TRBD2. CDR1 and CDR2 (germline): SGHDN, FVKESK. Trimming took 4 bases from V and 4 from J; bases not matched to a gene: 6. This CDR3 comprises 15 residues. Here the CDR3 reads CASSPRRGGSDTQYF. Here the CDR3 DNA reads TGTGCCAGCAGCCCGCGGCGGGGGGGCTCAGATACGCAGTATTTT. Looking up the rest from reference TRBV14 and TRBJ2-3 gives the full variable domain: EAGVTQFPSHSVIEKGQTVTLRCDPISGHDNLYWYRRVMGKEIKFLLHFVKESKQDESGMPNNRFLAERTGGTYSTLKVQPAELEDSGVYFCASSPRRGGSDTQYFGPGTRLTVL.

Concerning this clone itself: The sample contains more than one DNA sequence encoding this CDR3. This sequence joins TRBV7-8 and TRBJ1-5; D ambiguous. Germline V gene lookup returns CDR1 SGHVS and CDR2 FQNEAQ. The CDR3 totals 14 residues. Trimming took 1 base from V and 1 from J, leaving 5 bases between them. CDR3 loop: CASSLVASNQPQHF. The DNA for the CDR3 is TGTGCCAGCAGCTTAGTCGCGAGCAATCAGCCCCAGCATTTT.

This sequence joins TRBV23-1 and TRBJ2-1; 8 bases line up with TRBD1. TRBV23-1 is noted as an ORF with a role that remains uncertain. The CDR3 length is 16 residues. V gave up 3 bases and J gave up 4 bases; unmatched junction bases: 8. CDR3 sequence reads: CASSHRRDRCYNEQFF. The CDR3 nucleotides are TGCGCCAGCAGTCATCGCCGGGACAGGTGTTACAATGAGCAGTTCTTC.

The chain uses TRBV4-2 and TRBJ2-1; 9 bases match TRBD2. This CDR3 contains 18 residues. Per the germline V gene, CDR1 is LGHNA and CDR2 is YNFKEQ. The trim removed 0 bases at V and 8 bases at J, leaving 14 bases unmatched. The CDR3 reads CASSQDLTGRGGAYEQFF. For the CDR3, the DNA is TGTGCCAGCAGCCAAGATTTAACCGGGCGCGGGGGGGCCTATGAGCAGTTCTTC.

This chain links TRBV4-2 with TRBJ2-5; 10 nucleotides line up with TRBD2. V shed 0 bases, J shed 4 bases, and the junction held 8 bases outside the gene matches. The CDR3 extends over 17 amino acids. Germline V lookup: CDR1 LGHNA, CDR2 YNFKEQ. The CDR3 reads CASSQDVSGGSRETQYF. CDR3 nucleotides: TGTGCCAGCAGCCAAGACGTTAGCGGGGGGTCGAGAGAGACCCAGTACTTC.

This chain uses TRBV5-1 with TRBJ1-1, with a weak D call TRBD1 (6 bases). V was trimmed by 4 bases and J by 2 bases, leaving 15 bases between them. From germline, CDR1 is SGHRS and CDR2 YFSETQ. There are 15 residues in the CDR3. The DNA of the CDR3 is TGCGCCAGCAGCCCTACTAACAGGGAAAACACTGAAGCTTTCTTT. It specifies CASSPTNRENTEAFF.

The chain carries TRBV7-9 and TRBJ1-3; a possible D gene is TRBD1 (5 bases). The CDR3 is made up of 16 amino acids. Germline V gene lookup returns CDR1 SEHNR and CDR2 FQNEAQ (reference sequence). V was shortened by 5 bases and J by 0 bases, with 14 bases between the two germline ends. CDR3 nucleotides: TGTGCCAGCAGCCTAGAACCAGGGATCTCTGGAAACACCATATATTTT. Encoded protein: CASSLEPGISGNTIYF.

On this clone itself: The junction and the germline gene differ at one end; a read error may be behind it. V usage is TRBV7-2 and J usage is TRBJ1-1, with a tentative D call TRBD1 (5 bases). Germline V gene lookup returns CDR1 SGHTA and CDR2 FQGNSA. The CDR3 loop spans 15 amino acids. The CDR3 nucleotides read TGTGCCAGCAGCTTAGAAGTGGGGCTGAATACTGAAGCTTTCTTT. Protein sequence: CASSLEVGLNTEAFF.

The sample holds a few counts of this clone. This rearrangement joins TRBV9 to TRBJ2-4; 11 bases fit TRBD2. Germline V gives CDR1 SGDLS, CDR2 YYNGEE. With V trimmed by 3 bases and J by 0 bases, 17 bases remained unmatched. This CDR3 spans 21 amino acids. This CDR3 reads CASSERGGLIAGGKAKNIQYF. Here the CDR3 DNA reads TGTGCCAGCAGCGAGAGGGGAGGATTGATAGCGGGGGGGAAAGCCAAAAACATTCAGTACTTC.

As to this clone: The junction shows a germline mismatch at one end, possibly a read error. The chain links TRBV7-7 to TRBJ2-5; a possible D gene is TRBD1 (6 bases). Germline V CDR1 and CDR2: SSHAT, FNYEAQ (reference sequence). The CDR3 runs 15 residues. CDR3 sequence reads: CASSLGSAGAETQYF. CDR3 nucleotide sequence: TGTGCTAGCAGCTTAGGGTCGGCAGGGGCAGAGACCCAGTACTTC.

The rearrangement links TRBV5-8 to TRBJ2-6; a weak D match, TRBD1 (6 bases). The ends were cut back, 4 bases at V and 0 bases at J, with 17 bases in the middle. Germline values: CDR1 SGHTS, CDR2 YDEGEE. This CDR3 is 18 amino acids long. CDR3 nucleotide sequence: TGTGCCAGCAGCCTCTATACAGGGTTCCCCTCTGGGGCCAACGTCCTGACTTTC. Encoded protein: CASSLYTGFPSGANVLTF.

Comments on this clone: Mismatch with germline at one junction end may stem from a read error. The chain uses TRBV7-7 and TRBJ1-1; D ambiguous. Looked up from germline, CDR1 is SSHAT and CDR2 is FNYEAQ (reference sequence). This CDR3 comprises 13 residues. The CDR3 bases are TGTGCTAGCAGCCCGTTAGGAGGCGGGGTAGCTTTCTTT. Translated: CASSPLGGGVAFF.

Written as DNA, the CDR3 is TGTGCCAGCAGCTTGAACCCCGCGGGACGACAAGAGACCCAGTACTTC. This sequence encodes CASSLNPAGRQETQYF. The rearrangement joins TRBV7-9 to TRBJ2-5, with D possibly matching TRBD2 (6 bases). The CDR3 loop spans 16 amino acids. With 3 bases removed from V and 2 bases from J, the gap between germline ends came to 16 bases. Germline values: CDR1 SEHNR, CDR2 FQNEAQ (reference sequence). The full variable domain, with the rest looked up from reference TRBV7-9 and TRBJ2-5, is DTGVSQNPRHKITKRGQNVTFRCDPISEHNRLYWYRQTLGQGPEFLTYFQNEAQLEKSRLLSDRFSAERPKGSFSTLEIQRTEQGDSAMYLCASSLNPAGRQETQYFGPGTRLLVL.

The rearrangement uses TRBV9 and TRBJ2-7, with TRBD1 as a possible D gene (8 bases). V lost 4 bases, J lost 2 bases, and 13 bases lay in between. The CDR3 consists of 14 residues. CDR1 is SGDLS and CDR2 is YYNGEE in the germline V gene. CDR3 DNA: TGTGCCAGCAGCACAGGGGGAGGGACCTACGAGCAGTACTTC. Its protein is CASSTGGGTYEQYF.

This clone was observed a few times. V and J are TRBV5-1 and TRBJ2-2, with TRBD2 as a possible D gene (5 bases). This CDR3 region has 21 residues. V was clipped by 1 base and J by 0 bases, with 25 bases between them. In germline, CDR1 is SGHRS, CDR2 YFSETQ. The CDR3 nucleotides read TGCGCCAGCAGCTTGAGCCCCCGAGGGTTACGTACGATTGCGAACACCGGGGAGCTGTTTTTT. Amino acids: CASSLSPRGLRTIANTGELFF.

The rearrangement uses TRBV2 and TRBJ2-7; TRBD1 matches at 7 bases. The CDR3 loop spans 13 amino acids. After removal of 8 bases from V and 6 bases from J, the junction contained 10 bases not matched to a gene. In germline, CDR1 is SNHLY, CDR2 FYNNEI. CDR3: CASLVIGGGEQYF. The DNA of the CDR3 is TGTGCCAGCCTAGTGATAGGGGGCGGCGAGCAGTACTTC.

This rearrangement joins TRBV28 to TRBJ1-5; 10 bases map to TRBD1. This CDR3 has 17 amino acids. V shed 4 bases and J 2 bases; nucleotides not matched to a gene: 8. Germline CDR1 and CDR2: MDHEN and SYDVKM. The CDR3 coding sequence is TGTGCCAGCAGTTCAGGGGGACAGGGGTTTGGCAATCAGCCCCAGCATTTT. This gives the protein CASSSGGQGFGNQPQHF.

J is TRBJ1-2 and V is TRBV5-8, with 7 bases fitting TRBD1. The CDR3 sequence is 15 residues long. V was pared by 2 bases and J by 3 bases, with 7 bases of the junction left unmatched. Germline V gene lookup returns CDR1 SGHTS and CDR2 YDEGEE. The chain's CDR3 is CASSFRQGSYYGYTF. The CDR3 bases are TGTGCCAGCAGCTTTCGACAGGGAAGTTACTATGGCTACACCTTC.

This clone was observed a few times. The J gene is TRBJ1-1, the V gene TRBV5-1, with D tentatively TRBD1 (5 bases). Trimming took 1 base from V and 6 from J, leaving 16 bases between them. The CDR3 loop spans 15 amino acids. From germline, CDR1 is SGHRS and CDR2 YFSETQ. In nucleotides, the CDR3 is TGCGCCAGCAGCTTGCGTGGCAGGGAGGGGTCTGAAGCTTTCTTT. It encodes CASSLRGREGSEAFF. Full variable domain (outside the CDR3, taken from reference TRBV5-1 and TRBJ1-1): KAGVTQTPRYLIKTRGQQVTLSCSPISGHRSVSWYQQTPGQGLQFLFEYFSETQRNKGNFPGRFSGRQFSNSRSEMNVSTLELGDSALYLCASSLRGREGSEAFFGQGTRLTVV.

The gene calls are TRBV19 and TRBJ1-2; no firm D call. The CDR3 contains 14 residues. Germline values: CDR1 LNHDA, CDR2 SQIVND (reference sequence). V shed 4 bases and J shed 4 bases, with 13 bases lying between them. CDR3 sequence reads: CASSTQQLSYGYTF. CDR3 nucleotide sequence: TGTGCCAGTAGTACTCAACAGCTGTCCTATGGCTACACCTTC. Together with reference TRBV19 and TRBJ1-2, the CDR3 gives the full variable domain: DGGITQSPKYLFRKEGQNVTLSCEQNLNHDAMYWYRQDPGQGLRLIYYSQIVNDFQKGDIAEGYSVSREKKESFPLTVTSAQKNPTAFYLCASSTQQLSYGYTFGSGTRLTVV.

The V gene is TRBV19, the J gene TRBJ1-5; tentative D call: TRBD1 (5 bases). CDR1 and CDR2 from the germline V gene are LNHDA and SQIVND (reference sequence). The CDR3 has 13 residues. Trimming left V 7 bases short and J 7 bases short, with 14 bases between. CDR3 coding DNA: TGTGCCAGTAACCAGGGACTTTCACAGCCCCAGCATTTT. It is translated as CASNQGLSQPQHF.